Each of the 21 T cell receptor beta chains below was sequenced from the same sample in a study of T cells after yellow fever vaccination. TCRdb re-called the 5' RACE reads through MiXCR, storing one row per CDR3 protein. The sample consists of more than 95,000 distinct CDR3 sequences, roughly 7.2% of them appearing once. The sequenced sample was CD4+ T cells sorted from PBMCs, obtained more than 35 days after the first yellow fever vaccination. The receptors come from a man aged 18 to 29 who received the YFV17D yellow fever vaccine.

This clonotype has ten or more counts. The genes are TRBV20-1 and TRBJ1-5; no definite D call. V gave up 6 bases and J gave up 4 bases, with 10 bases separating them. The CDR3 consists of 12 residues. The germline V gene encodes CDR1 DFQATT and CDR2 SNEGSKA (reference sequence). CDR3 nucleotides: TGCAGTGCCACGGACGGAAATCAGCCCCAGCATTTT. Residues: CSATDGNQPQHF.

As regards this clonotype: This may arise from a read error, as a much more abundant clone is one base away. The genes are TRBV6-6 and TRBJ1-5, with a weak D call TRBD1 (5 bases). Germline V gene data show CDR1 as MNHNY and CDR2 as SVGAGI (reference sequence). The ends were cut back, 5 bases at V and 12 bases at J, with 11 bases in the middle. This CDR3 is 11 amino acids long. The CDR3 DNA reads as TGTGCCAGCAGTCGGGTGGGGCACCAGCATTTT. Protein sequence: CASSRVGHQHF.

This clonotype occurred many times. This rearrangement joins TRBV6-5 to TRBJ1-1; D not certain. The V gene lost 5 bases and the J gene lost 1 base, with 14 bases spanning the gap. The CDR3 covers 15 residues. The germline V gene encodes CDR1 MNHEY and CDR2 SVGAGI. In DNA form, the CDR3 reads TGTGCCAGCAGTCCTACCGGGAGCTCGAACACTGAAGCTTTCTTT. Its translation: CASSPTGSSNTEAFF.

This clonotype was observed at least ten times. CDR3 region: CASIWAGGRGGELFF. The CDR3 DNA sequence: TGTGCCAGCATTTGGGCAGGCGGACGGGGCGGGGAGCTGTTTTTT. V is TRBV6-5 and J is TRBJ2-2, with D tentatively TRBD2 (5 bases). Trimming left V 7 bases short and J 7 bases short, with 19 bases between. Germline values: CDR1 MNHEY, CDR2 SVGAGI. This CDR3 has 15 amino acids.

This clonotype has at least ten counts. The chain has TRBV7-2 and TRBJ1-3, with D unresolved. With 5 bases removed from V and 0 bases from J, the gap between germline ends came to 14 bases. Germline V gene sequence: CDR1 SGHTA, CDR2 FQGNSA. This CDR3 has 16 residues. The CDR3 reads CASSQVRVFSGNTIYF. The CDR3 coding sequence is TGTGCCAGCAGCCAAGTGAGGGTTTTCTCTGGAAACACCATATATTTT.

As concerns this clonotype: This clone may be a read error of a much larger clone one base away. The gene calls are TRBV12-3 or TRBV12-4 and TRBJ2-5; D gene uncertain. The CDR3 extends over 14 amino acids. This CDR3 reads CASSFGVRQEPQYF. CDR3 nucleotides: TGTGCCAGCAGTTTTGGTGTTAGACAAGAGCCCCAGTACTTC.

This clonotype was seen ten or more times. This chain joins TRBV5-1 and TRBJ1-1; 7 bases map to TRBD1. Germline V gene lookup returns CDR1 SGHRS and CDR2 YFSETQ. The CDR3 totals 13 residues. With V trimmed by 0 bases and J by 11 bases, 7 bases remained unmatched. CDR3 coding DNA: TGCGCCAGCAGCTTGGTACAGGGGATTTCCGCTTTCTTT. It codes for CASSLVQGISAFF.

This clonotype was seen repeatedly, ten times or more. J is TRBJ2-1 and V is TRBV28; D possibly corresponds to TRBD2 (6 bases). In germline, CDR1 is MDHEN, CDR2 SYDVKM. Trimming pared 3 bases from V and 4 bases from J, leaving 7 bases between. CDR3 size: 13 residues. The DNA of the CDR3 is TGTGCCAGCAGTTTTCGGGGGTACAATGAGCAGTTCTTC. Its translation: CASSFRGYNEQFF.

In this sample, this clonotype turned up many times. The chain combines TRBV5-1 with TRBJ2-3; no clear D gene. V lost 6 bases, J lost 6 bases, and 17 bases lay in between. Germline assignment: CDR1 SGHRS and CDR2 YFSETQ. The CDR3 consists of 14 residues. CDR3 sequence: CASTSGLTADTQYF. In nucleotides, the CDR3 is TGCGCCAGCACCTCCGGGCTAACAGCCGATACGCAGTATTTT.

The gene calls are TRBV12-3 or TRBV12-4 and TRBJ1-2; D might be TRBD1 (5 bases). CDR3 length equals 15 residues. Between the trimmed V and J ends, which lost 4 bases and 7 bases, there was a span of 19 bases. The CDR3 region is CASSSQSLRVGGYTF. CDR3 nucleotides: TGTGCCAGCAGTTCTCAAAGCCTCAGGGTCGGTGGCTACACCTTC.

This clonotype was found many times. The gene calls are TRBV11-2 and TRBJ2-7; D is ambiguous. The germline V gene encodes CDR1 SGHAT and CDR2 FQNNGV. The CDR3 is made up of 13 amino acids. Trimming stripped 5 bases from V and 0 bases from J, with 8 bases between. The CDR3 nucleotides are TGTGCCAGCAGCCCGCAGCTCTCCTACGAGCAGTACGTC. It is translated as CASSPQLSYEQYV.

This clonotype was counted between two and nine times. The chain employs TRBV12-3 or TRBV12-4 and TRBJ2-3, with 14 bases fitting TRBD2. The V segment lost 11 bases and the J segment 5 bases; nucleotides outside the gene matches: 21. The CDR3 extends over 19 amino acids. The CDR3 region is CAFWAVKRGTSGGVDTQYF. DNA of the CDR3: TGTGCCTTCTGGGCGGTCAAACGAGGGACTAGCGGGGGTGTAGATACGCAGTATTTT.

This clonotype was counted ten times or more. V usage is TRBV4-2 and J usage is TRBJ2-5, with TRBD2 identical over 7 bases. V trimming: 3 bases; J trimming: 4 bases; junction bases outside the gene matches: 11. This CDR3 spans 16 amino acids. CDR1 and CDR2 (germline): LGHNA, YNFKEQ. The CDR3 loop reads CASSQPGGREVETQYF. CDR3 DNA: TGTGCCAGCAGCCAGCCGGGAGGTAGGGAGGTAGAGACCCAGTACTTC.

This clonotype has ten or more counts. This sequence joins TRBV6-2 or TRBV6-3 and TRBJ2-1; D remains ambiguous. Germline loops: CDR1 MNHEY, CDR2 SVGEGT. The CDR3 totals 12 residues. Deletions cut 7 bases from V and 8 bases from J, with 12 bases between. CDR3 nucleotide sequence: TGTGCCAGCAACAACCCGTTCGATGAGCAGTTCTTC. This codes for CASNNPFDEQFF.

Ten or more counts support this clonotype. The chain links TRBV5-1 to TRBJ2-1; D may be TRBD1 or TRBD2 (5 bases each). V dropped 3 bases and J dropped 8 bases, with 21 bases sitting between them. CDR3 size: 16 residues. Germline V gives CDR1 SGHRS, CDR2 YFSETQ. The CDR3 nucleotides are TGCGCCAGCAGCTCGACAGTGGCCCGGGGTATACATGAGCAGTTCTTC. It codes for CASSSTVARGIHEQFF.

In this sample, this clonotype turned up many times. The chain joins TRBV5-1 to TRBJ2-1; 12 bases match TRBD2. Germline values: CDR1 SGHRS, CDR2 YFSETQ. The CDR3 covers 14 residues. V shed 1 base, J shed 7 bases, and the junction held 0 bases outside the gene matches. The CDR3 spells CASSLTSGGNEQFF. Written as DNA, the CDR3 is TGCGCCAGCAGCTTGACTAGCGGGGGGAATGAGCAGTTCTTC.

At least ten counts were recorded for this clonotype. The V call is TRBV11-1, the J call TRBJ1-6, with TRBD1 as a possible D gene (5 bases). Trimming took 2 bases from V and 9 from J, leaving 11 bases between them. The CDR3 totals 14 residues. Germline V lookup: CDR1 SGHAT, CDR2 FQDESV (reference sequence). CDR3 amino acids: CASSLRAGSSPLHF. The CDR3 coding sequence is TGTGCCAGCAGCTTAAGGGCAGGGAGTTCACCCCTCCACTTT.

Many counts were recorded for this clonotype. The gene calls are TRBV28 and TRBJ2-2; 8 bases fit TRBD1. V lost 2 bases to trimming and J lost 4 bases; unmatched junction nucleotides: 6. This CDR3 has 16 residues. Looked up from germline, CDR1 is MDHEN and CDR2 is SYDVKM. The CDR3 sequence: CASSLDRGKFTGELFF. For the CDR3, the DNA is TGTGCCAGCAGTTTAGACAGGGGAAAGTTCACCGGGGAGCTGTTTTTT.

The sample holds a few counts of this clonotype. Sequence at one end of the junction differs from germline and may be a read error. The genes are TRBV13 and TRBJ2-6, with D maybe TRBD1 (5 bases). This CDR3 has 18 amino acids. CDR1 and CDR2 from the germline V gene are PRHDT and FYEKMQ (reference sequence). CDR3 bases: TGTGCCCGCAGTAAGGCCCGGGCAGGGCTTTCTGGGGCCAACGTCCTGACTTTC. This encodes CARSKARAGLSGANVLTF.

The gene calls are TRBV19 and TRBJ1-2; D is perhaps TRBD1 (5 bases). V was cut by 10 bases and J by 8 bases, with 17 bases left in between. The CDR3 has 12 residues. Per germline, CDR1 LNHDA and CDR2 SQIVND (reference sequence). The CDR3: CATASGHLGYTF. CDR3 coding DNA: TGTGCCACCGCTTCAGGGCACTTAGGCTACACCTTC. Supplemented by reference TRBV19 and TRBJ1-2, the full variable domain reads DGGITQSPKYLFRKEGQNVTLSCEQNLNHDAMYWYRQDPGQGLRLIYYSQIVNDFQKGDIAEGYSVSREKKESFPLTVTSAQKNPTAFYLCATASGHLGYTFGSGTRLTVV.

The V call is TRBV12-2, the J call TRBJ2-4; the table assigns TRBD2, which was not confirmed against the DNA. TRBV12-2 has pseudogene status. The CDR3 has 13 amino acids. In DNA form, the CDR3 reads TGTGCAAGTCGCTTAGCGATGGTCGACGGGCGGGACTTC. This sequence encodes CASRLAMVDGRDF.